These 20 T cell receptor beta chains originate from one sample sequenced in a study of human T cells and chemical hapten exposure. Via MiXCR, TCRdb re-called the RACE reads, giving one row per CDR3 protein. Here the sample spans 130,000 or so distinct CDR3 sequences, around 8.3% being singletons. As to time point: healthy volunteer bleed at 2 weeks. Unfractionated whole blood was the source of the extracted total RNA. The sequenced sample was whole blood. The source of these receptors is a male donor in good health. Some clones in this sample may be carry-over from other donors' samples.

This clonotype showed up many times. V and J are TRBV20-1 and TRBJ2-1; the match to TRBD2 covers 13 bases. Per germline, CDR1 DFQATT and CDR2 SNEGSKA (reference sequence). V gave up 6 bases and J gave up 8 bases; unmatched junction bases: 7. This CDR3 region has 14 residues. The CDR3 region has the DNA TGCAGTGCCTCCTGGACTAGCGGGAGCCATGAGCAGTTCTTC. Protein sequence: CSASWTSGSHEQFF.

This clonotype was seen ten or more times. The CDR3, as DNA: TGTGCCATCACGCCAGGTTCAAATACGGTGCAGTACTTC. It yields the protein CAITPGSNTVQYF. V is TRBV10-3 and J is TRBJ2-7; the D is unclear. Trimming shortened V by 7 bases and J by 9 bases, and 19 bases separated the two germline ends. Germline V gene sequence: CDR1 ENHRY, CDR2 SYGVKD. The CDR3 is 13 residues long.

Many counts were recorded for this clonotype. This chain links TRBV7-9 with TRBJ1-2; D call uncertain. The CDR3 consists of 14 residues. Trimming cost V 0 bases and J 0 bases, with 5 bases left between them. Germline CDR1 is SEHNR and CDR2 is FQNEAQ (reference sequence). The CDR3 loop reads CASSLASTNYGYTF. DNA of the CDR3: TGTGCCAGCAGCTTAGCGTCCACTAACTATGGCTACACCTTC.

J is TRBJ2-1 and V is TRBV5-1, with 11 positions matching TRBD2. The V gene's germline CDR1 is SGHRS and CDR2 YFSETQ. This CDR3 contains 17 residues. Trimming took 3 bases from V and 0 from J; bases not matched to a gene: 5. The CDR3 loop reads CASSSTSGTISYNEQFF. The CDR3 DNA reads TGCGCCAGCAGCTCGACTAGCGGGACGATCTCCTACAATGAGCAGTTCTTC.

In its sample, this clonotype was seen a few times. The genes are TRBV29-1 and TRBJ2-7; 8 nucleotides match TRBD2. CDR3 length equals 16 residues. The germline gives CDR1 SQVTM, CDR2 ANQGSEA. The junction had 12 bases not matched to a gene; V was cut back by 1 base and J by 4 bases. CDR3 region: CSVEVESGRAAYEQYF. The DNA for the CDR3 is TGCAGCGTTGAAGTCGAAAGCGGGAGAGCCGCATACGAGCAGTACTTC.

This clonotype has more than one count but fewer than ten. The chain is built from TRBV4-1 and TRBJ2-7; TRBD1 matches 10 bases. Germline values: CDR1 MGHRA, CDR2 YSYEKL. There are 17 residues in the CDR3. The V gene end was trimmed by 0 bases and the J gene end by 3 bases; junction bases not matched to a gene: 8. For the CDR3, the DNA is TGCGCCAGCAGCCAAGAATCGACAGGGGGCTTACTCTACGAGCAGTACTTC. Translating gives CASSQESTGGLLYEQYF.

This clonotype was counted between two and nine times. The chain is built from TRBV5-1 and TRBJ1-3, with D possibly being TRBD1 (5 bases). Trimming left V 0 bases short and J 0 bases short, with 10 bases between. Per the germline V gene, CDR1 is SGHRS and CDR2 is YFSETQ. This CDR3 is built from 16 residues. The CDR3 bases are TGCGCCAGCAGCTTGGCGACAGTGAGCTCTGGAAACACCATATATTTT. Amino acid sequence: CASSLATVSSGNTIYF.

This sequence joins TRBV15 and TRBJ1-4, with TRBD1 matching over 7 bases. V was clipped by 3 bases and J by 3 bases; unmatched bases: 4. The germline V gene has CDR1 LNHNV and CDR2 YYDKDF (reference sequence). CDR3 length equals 15 residues. The CDR3 DNA sequence: TGTGCCACCAGCAGGGAGGGGGCTGCTAATGAAAAACTGTTTTTT. Translated, it gives CATSREGAANEKLFF. Filled out from reference TRBV15 and TRBJ1-4, the complete variable domain reads DAMVIQNPRYQVTQFGKPVTLSCSQTLNHNVMYWYQQKSSQAPKLLFHYYDKDFNNEADTPDNFQSRRPNTSFCFLDIRSPGLGDTAMYLCATSREGAANEKLFFGSGTQLSVL.

The J gene is TRBJ2-7, the V gene TRBV5-1; D possibly corresponds to TRBD1 (6 bases). CDR3 size: 14 residues. Germline lookup yields CDR1 SGHRS and CDR2 YFSETQ. Trimming took 6 bases from V and 7 from J, leaving 20 bases between them. This chain's CDR3 is CASTVDRTVREQYF. In DNA, the CDR3 is TGCGCCAGCACCGTCGACAGGACAGTTAGGGAGCAGTACTTC.

The chain has TRBV6-5 and TRBJ2-1, with TRBD1 identical over 9 bases. This CDR3 contains 14 residues. V shed 4 bases, J shed 4 bases, and the junction held 2 bases outside the gene matches. Germline V CDR1 and CDR2: MNHEY, SVGAGI. CDR3: CASSSTGGYNEQFF. CDR3 nucleotides: TGTGCCAGCAGTTCGACAGGGGGATACAATGAGCAGTTCTTC.

This clonotype has ten or more counts. V and J are TRBV12-3 or TRBV12-4 and TRBJ2-1, with TRBD2 identical over 9 bases. The CDR3 is 16 residues long. Trimming at V came to 4 bases and at J to 0 bases, leaving 4 bases not matched to a gene. CDR3 DNA sequence: TGTGCCAGCAGTTATAGCGGGAGAGACTCCTACAATGAGCAGTTCTTC. It translates to CASSYSGRDSYNEQFF.

This clonotype came up a few times. The rearrangement uses TRBV18 and TRBJ2-3; 10 positions agree with TRBD1. Germline CDR1 reads KGHSH; CDR2 reads LQKENI. V gave up 3 bases and J gave up 1 base; unmatched junction bases: 1. The CDR3 totals 15 residues. The CDR3 reads CASSPDRGRTDTQYF. The CDR3, as DNA: TGTGCCAGCTCACCTGACAGGGGGCGCACAGATACGCAGTATTTT.

This rearrangement joins TRBV12-3 or TRBV12-4 to TRBJ2-7, with 8 bases that match TRBD1. V shed 5 bases and J 2 bases; nucleotides not matched to a gene: 5. The CDR3 is made up of 14 amino acids. The CDR3 here is CASSLQGAAYEQYF. CDR3 in DNA: TGTGCCAGCAGTCTTCAGGGGGCTGCCTACGAGCAGTACTTC.

CDR3 coding DNA: TGCAGTGCTAGGATGGGACAGGGCTATCAGCCCCAGCATTTT. Protein: CSARMGQGYQPQHF. This chain uses TRBV20-1 with TRBJ1-5, with 9 bases matching TRBD1. CDR1 DFQATT and CDR2 SNEGSKA come from the germline V gene (reference sequence). This CDR3 region has 14 residues. V shed 3 bases, J shed 5 bases, and the junction held 5 bases outside the gene matches.

This clonotype was seen a few times. The chain is built from TRBV6-1 and TRBJ2-1, with 11 bases fitting TRBD2. The CDR3 loop spans 15 amino acids. The germline V gene has CDR1 MNHNS and CDR2 SASEGT. V lost 2 bases and J lost 6; bases outside the gene matches: 3. CDR3 DNA sequence: TGTGCCAGCAGTGAACGTCTAGCGGGAGGCAATGAGCAGTTCTTC. This sequence encodes CASSERLAGGNEQFF.

In its sample, this clonotype was seen a few times. The chain couples TRBV12-3 or TRBV12-4 to TRBJ2-3, with a weak D call TRBD2 (6 bases). This CDR3 is 16 amino acids long. Deletions cut 8 bases from V and 0 bases from J, with 18 bases between. CDR3 region: CASSSTGGTSTDTQYF. CDR3 sequence (DNA): TGTGCCAGCTCATCTACTGGGGGGACTAGCACAGATACGCAGTATTTT.

The chain joins TRBV21-1 to TRBJ2-3; the table's D gene call, TRBD2, was not cross checked with the DNA. TRBV21-1 is classified as a pseudogene. CDR3 length: 16 residues. CDR3 coding DNA: TGTGCCAGCAGCAAAAGGGGCCGACTAGTCACAGATACGCAGTATTTT. Translating it yields CASSKRGRLVTDTQYF.

This clonotype showed up many times. The rearrangement links TRBV5-4 to TRBJ1-2; the match to TRBD1 covers 10 bases. The CDR3 consists of 17 residues. V gave up 4 bases and J gave up 6 bases; unmatched junction bases: 15. The germline V gene has CDR1 SGHNT and CDR2 YYREEE (reference sequence). CDR3 sequence: CASSKGPGQGIRDGYTF. The DNA for the CDR3 is TGTGCCAGCAGCAAAGGCCCGGGACAGGGGATAAGGGATGGCTACACCTTC. Looking up the rest from reference TRBV5-4 and TRBJ1-2 gives the full variable domain: ETGVTQSPTHLIKTRGQQVTLRCSSQSGHNTVSWYQQALGQGPQFIFQYYREEENGRGNFPPRFSGLQFPNYSSELNVNALELDDSALYLCASSKGPGQGIRDGYTFGSGTRLTVV.

This clonotype has just a few counts. V gene TRBV18 combines with J gene TRBJ1-5; 9 bases match TRBD1. Germline V lookup: CDR1 KGHSH, CDR2 LQKENI. The CDR3 is 16 residues long. V shed 6 bases, J shed 0 bases, and the junction held 6 bases outside the gene matches. The CDR3 sequence: CASSHSGQGSNQPQHF. In nucleotides, the CDR3 is TGTGCCAGCTCTCATTCGGGACAGGGTAGCAATCAGCCCCAGCATTTT. The variable domain in full, with the rest retrieved from reference TRBV18 and TRBJ1-5, is NAGVMQNPRHLVRRRGQEARLRCSPMKGHSHVYWYRQLPEEGLKFMVYLQKENIIDESGMPKERFSAEFPKEGPSILRIQQVVRGDSAAYFCASSHSGQGSNQPQHFGDGTRLSIL.

The J gene is TRBJ2-2, the V gene TRBV12-3 or TRBV12-4, with 8 bases lining up with TRBD2. The CDR3 consists of 15 residues. The junction had 5 bases not matched to a gene; V was cut back by 4 bases and J by 4 bases. The CDR3 coding sequence is TGTGCCAGCAGTTCCCGGACTAGCCTCACCGGGGAGCTGTTTTTT. Its protein is CASSSRTSLTGELFF.